The 15 T cell receptor beta chains presented below share a single source sample, sequenced in a study of blood T cell repertoires in COVID-19. Produced via immunoSEQ multiplex PCR; TCRdb's table is partial and in-frame only. This table holds approximately 500,000 clones, 89% found once. Sequencing input: peripheral blood. The receptors were sampled from a man between 18 and 29 years old with COVID-19, enrolled during active disease.

The V call is TRBV11-2, the J call TRBJ2-2; TRBD2 aligns across 7 bases. Germline CDR1 is SGHAT and CDR2 is FQNNGV. The V segment lost 11 bases and the J segment 4 bases; nucleotides outside the gene matches: 13. The CDR3 length is 15 residues. The CDR3 coding sequence is TGTGCCGGGGGGTCGGCGGGAGTGCTCACCGGGGAGCTGTTTTTT. Its translation: CAGGSAGVLTGELFF.

V usage is TRBV2 and J usage is TRBJ2-3; D gene ambiguous. This CDR3 spans 15 amino acids. Trimming removed 2 bases at V and 0 bases at J, with 9 bases between. Germline values: CDR1 SNHLY, CDR2 FYNNEI. This chain's CDR3 is CASSERWASTDTQYF. As DNA, the CDR3 is TGTGCCAGCAGTGAAAGGTGGGCCAGCACAGATACGCAGTATTTT.

This sequence joins TRBV27 and TRBJ2-3, with TRBD2 matching over 13 bases. The CDR3 loop spans 17 amino acids. Germline CDR1 MNHEY, CDR2 SMNVEV (reference sequence). V dropped 5 bases and J dropped 5; count of bases not matched to a gene: 10. In DNA, the CDR3 is TGTGCCAGCAGTCGGACTAGCGGGAGTGGGGGAGGAGATACGCAGTATTTT. Translating gives CASSRTSGSGGGDTQYF.

The V and J genes are TRBV19 and TRBJ1-3; D is possibly TRBD1 (5 bases). With 4 bases removed from V and 2 bases from J, the gap between germline ends came to 18 bases. The CDR3 is 17 residues long. Looked up from germline, CDR1 is LNHDA and CDR2 is SQIVND (reference sequence). The CDR3 DNA is TGTGCCAGTAGTAACGGCCTTGTACAGGCACCTGGAAACACCATATATTTT. Protein sequence: CASSNGLVQAPGNTIYF.

CDR3 DNA sequence: TGTGCTAGTGCGGCGGGGGCCTACGAGCAGTACTTC. It is translated as CASAAGAYEQYF. J is TRBJ2-7 and V is TRBV12-5; TRBD2 matches at 7 bases. Trimming cost V 7 bases and J 2 bases; bases outside gene matches: 2. This CDR3 spans 12 amino acids. Germline CDR1 LGHNT, CDR2 FRNRAP.

The CDR3 loop is CASSYAGEETQYF. CDR3 DNA sequence: TGTGCCAGCAGTTACGCGGGGGAAGAGACCCAGTACTTC. This chain links TRBV6-5 with TRBJ2-5; 7 positions match TRBD2. Germline loops: CDR1 MNHEY, CDR2 SVGAGI. With 2 bases clipped from V and 3 bases from J, the junction kept 0 bases outside the gene matches. This CDR3 has 13 amino acids.

The chain recombines TRBV5-5 with TRBJ2-5, with unresolved D. Germline V gives CDR1 SGHKS, CDR2 YYEKEE (reference sequence). V shed 0 bases and J shed 4 bases, with 10 bases lying between them. The length of the CDR3 is 14 residues. The CDR3 DNA reads TGTGCCAGCAGCTTGGATCCCACGAGAGAGACCCAGTACTTC. Translated, it gives CASSLDPTRETQYF.

The rearrangement joins TRBV15 to TRBJ2-3, with D tentatively TRBD2 (6 bases). From germline, CDR1 is LNHNV and CDR2 YYDKDF (reference sequence). V was clipped by 3 bases and J by 2 bases, with 15 bases between them. The length of the CDR3 is 16 residues. The CDR3 here is CATSRWSREDTDTQYF. The CDR3 DNA reads TGTGCCACCAGCAGGTGGTCGAGGGAGGACACAGATACGCAGTATTTT. Full variable domain (missing parts from reference TRBV15 and TRBJ2-3): DAMVIQNPRYQVTQFGKPVTLSCSQTLNHNVMYWYQQKSSQAPKLLFHYYDKDFNNEADTPDNFQSRRPNTSFCFLDIRSPGLGDTAMYLCATSRWSREDTDTQYFGPGTRLTVL.

The chain couples TRBV10-1 to TRBJ2-3; D is unclear. The V gene's germline CDR1 is WNHNN and CDR2 SYGVQD (reference sequence). The CDR3 sequence is 15 residues long. V was pared by 0 bases and J by 2 bases, with 9 bases between. CDR3 sequence (DNA): TGCGCCAGCAGTGAGTCCGCGATTATCACAGATACGCAGTATTTT. Encoded protein: CASSESAIITDTQYF.

The chain recombines TRBV2 with TRBJ2-1; 10 nucleotides line up with TRBD2. The germline CDR1 and CDR2 sequences are SNHLY and FYNNEI. J gave up 6 bases and V 8 bases, and 7 bases lay outside the gene matches. This CDR3 spans 14 amino acids. In DNA form, the CDR3 reads TGTGCCAGCCTACAGCGGGAGGGCCTCAATGAGCAGTTCTTC. It translates to CASLQREGLNEQFF. The full variable domain, in which reference TRBV2 and TRBJ2-1 provide the parts outside the CDR3, is EPEVTQTPSHQVTQMGQEVILRCVPISNHLYFYWYRQILGQKVEFLVSFYNNEISEKSEIFDDQFSVERPDGSNFTLKIRSTKLEDSAMYFCASLQREGLNEQFFGPGTRLTVL.

CDR3: CASSRRLVETQYF. The CDR3 DNA follows: TGTGCCAGCAGCCGCAGACTAGTTGAGACCCAGTACTTC. This chain connects TRBV3-1 (or the pseudogene TRBV3-2) to TRBJ2-5; tentatively, D is TRBD2 (6 bases). Germline V lookup: CDR1 LGHDT, CDR2 YNNKEL (reference sequence). Trimming shortened V by 4 bases and J by 5 bases, and 11 bases separated the two germline ends. CDR3 length equals 13 residues.

This clone has just one count. The CDR3 coding sequence is TGTGCCAGCAGCCCCCGAGGTGCGTCCAGGGCGGTGGAGACCCAGTACTTC. This translates into CASSPRGASRAVETQYF. The rearrangement links TRBV3-1 (or the pseudogene TRBV3-2) to TRBJ2-5; D might be TRBD1 (5 bases). Germline assignment: CDR1 LGHDT and CDR2 YNNKEL (reference sequence). The CDR3 has 17 residues. Trimming left V 4 bases short and J 5 bases short, with 23 bases between.

This clone occurred once. The V call is TRBV5-1, the J call TRBJ2-1; D perhaps matches TRBD2 (6 bases). The CDR3 is made up of 13 amino acids. V lost 0 bases and J 10 bases, leaving 11 bases between the germline ends. Per the germline V gene, CDR1 is SGHRS and CDR2 is YFSETQ. The CDR3 DNA reads TGCGCCAGCAGCTTGGCGGGAGTGGACGAGCAGTTCTTC. It is translated as CASSLAGVDEQFF.

This chain uses TRBV11-2 with TRBJ2-7; 8 bases line up with TRBD2. The germline V gene has CDR1 SGHAT and CDR2 FQNNGV. J lost 8 bases, V lost 4 bases, and 13 bases had no gene match. This CDR3 is 15 amino acids long. The CDR3 loop reads CASSWQRGRATKQYF. DNA for the CDR3: TGTGCCAGCAGCTGGCAGCGGGGGAGGGCTACGAAGCAGTACTTC.

The chain couples TRBV5-4 to TRBJ1-2; TRBD1 agrees at 7 bases. This CDR3 spans 14 amino acids. V lost 3 bases and J lost 5; bases outside the gene matches: 7. Germline V gene sequence: CDR1 SGHNT, CDR2 YYREEE (reference sequence). CDR3 sequence reads: CASSSQGGEYGYTF. The CDR3 region has the DNA TGTGCCAGCAGCTCCCAGGGGGGAGAATATGGCTACACCTTC.